This is a list of T cell receptor beta chains from one sample in a study of CD8+CD57+ T cells in acquired aplastic anemia. TCRdb ran MiXCR on the reads and lists one entry per CDR3 protein. The sample yields around 150,000 distinct CDR3 sequences, roughly 50% seen once. Source material: sorted CD4+, CD8+, or CD8+CD57+ T cells (not recorded which) from PBMCs. Source of these receptors: a human donor with aplastic anemia. The CDR3 runs from the conserved cysteine through the conserved F or W. D genes are given only for firm matches. Size values are once, few and many counts, or a class for expanded clones, and some rows have none.

clone_size	j_call	v_call	d_call	cdr3_nt	cdr3_aa
-	TRBJ2-3	TRBV2	-	TGTGCCAGCGAGTCGGTTGCCTTTTTTAGCACAGATACGCAGTATTTT	CASESVAFFSTDTQYF
once	TRBJ2-5	TRBV10-3	TRBD1	TGTGCCATCAGTGAGATGGGGCAGGGGGCTCTTACGCAGCCGGAGACCCAGTACTTC	CAISEMGQGALTQPETQYF
many	TRBJ1-2	TRBV5-5	-	TGTGCCAGCAGCTTGCACAGTTCCTACTATGGCTACACCTTC	CASSLHSSYYGYTF
once	TRBJ1-6	TRBV10-2	-	TGCGCCAGCAGTGGCCAAAGTTCACCCCTCCACTTT	CASSGQSSPLHF
many	TRBJ1-5	TRBV7-9	TRBD1	TGTGCCAGCAGCCGCGGGACAGGAATATATCAGCCCCAGCATTTT	CASSRGTGIYQPQHF
few	TRBJ2-1	TRBV5-8	TRBD2	TGTGCCAGCAGCTTGTTTAGCGGGGGTAATGAGCAGTTCTTC	CASSLFSGGNEQFF
-	TRBJ2-3	TRBV24-1	-	TGTGCCACCAGTGATGTGACTAGTTCAGATACGCAGTATTTT	CATSDVTSSDTQYF
many	TRBJ1-2	TRBV20-1	-	TGCAGTGCTGCCCATAGTGGCTACACCTTC	CSAAHSGYTF
-	TRBJ1-4	TRBV10-3	-	TGTGCCATCAGTGAGTCAACAACTAATGAAAAACTGTTTTTT	CAISESTTNEKLFF
few	TRBJ1-2	TRBV12-3/TRBV12-4	-	TGTGCCAGCACCCAGGCAGGGCGCTATGGCTACACCTTC	CASTQAGRYGYTF
many	TRBJ2-7	TRBV27	-	TGTGCCAGCAGTCCCCGACGGGAAAGCTCCTACGAGCAGTACTTC	CASSPRRESSYEQYF
-	TRBJ2-2	TRBV10-3	TRBD2	TGTGCCATCTTCACAAGCGGGGGGGCCGACACCGGGGAGCTGTTTTTT	CAIFTSGGADTGELFF
-	TRBJ2-7	TRBV20-1	TRBD1	TGCAGTGCACCTTCAGGACAGGGAGCCTACGAGCAGTACTTC	CSAPSGQGAYEQYF
-	TRBJ2-7	TRBV10-3	-	TGTGCCAGCAGTTACCCCGACCGGGGGGCGGGAGACCCCTACGAGCAGTACTTC	CASSYPDRGAGDPYEQYF
many	TRBJ1-1	TRBV5-6	-	TGTGCCAGCAGCTTTTGGGGCCTGAACACTGAAGCTTTCTTT	CASSFWGLNTEAFF
many	TRBJ2-4	TRBV13	TRBD1	TGTGCCAGCAGCTCAGGGGGAGCCAAAAACATTCAGTACTTC	CASSSGGAKNIQYF
-	TRBJ2-1	TRBV4-3	TRBD2	TGCGCCAGCAGCCAAGGACTAGCGGGAAAGGATGAGCAGTTCTTC	CASSQGLAGKDEQFF
few	TRBJ1-6	TRBV20-1	TRBD1	TGCAGTGCGATCCTCGGCCCAGGGGGTTCACCCCTCCACTTT	CSAILGPGGSPLHF
few	TRBJ2-3	TRBV29-1	-	TGCAGCGTATCCGGGAGGGGGCGATCCGATACGCAGTATTTT	CSVSGRGRSDTQYF
few	TRBJ1-6	TRBV9	TRBD1	TGTGCCAGCAGCGACCGGACAGGTGCAGAGTCACCCCTCCACTTT	CASSDRTGAESPLHF